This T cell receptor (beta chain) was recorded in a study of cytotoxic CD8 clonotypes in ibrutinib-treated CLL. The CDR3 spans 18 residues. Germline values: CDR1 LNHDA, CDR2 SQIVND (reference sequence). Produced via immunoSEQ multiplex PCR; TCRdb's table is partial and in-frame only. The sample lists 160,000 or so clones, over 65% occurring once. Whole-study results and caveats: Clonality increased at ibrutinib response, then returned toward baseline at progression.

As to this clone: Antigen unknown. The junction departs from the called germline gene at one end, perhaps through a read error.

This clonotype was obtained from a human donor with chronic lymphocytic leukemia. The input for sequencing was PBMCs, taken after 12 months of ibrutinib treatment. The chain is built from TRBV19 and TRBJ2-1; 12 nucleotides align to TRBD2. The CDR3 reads CASSIAPSPSGRGNKQFF. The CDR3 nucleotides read TGTGCCAGTAGTATAGCCCCAAGCCCTAGCGGGAGGGGCAATAAGCAGTTCTTC.